The 2 T cell receptor beta chains below come from one sample, sequenced in a study of T cell clonality in common variable immunodeficiency (dated by TCRdb to between 2015 and 2016). Libraries were prepared through the immunoSEQ multiplex PCR assay. In its TCRdb copy, this immuneACCESS table keeps in-frame sequences only and misses some clones. Where compared with another copy, unresolved V genes explain less than half of these, and the others have no known cause. The sample has 35,000 to 50,000 clones on record, with no singletons. The leading ten clones occupy roughly 1.4% of the sample. Material: peripheral blood mononuclear cells. These receptors were taken from a person between 18 and 75 years old in good health.

This clone was observed many times. The DNA ends 3 residues before the CDR3 does, and the rest of the CDR3 is filled in from the germline J gene. The chain carries TRBV20-1 and TRBJ1-1; D call uncertain. The CDR3 spans 13 residues. CDR1 is DFQATT and CDR2 is SNEGSKA in the germline V gene (reference sequence). Partial CDR3 DNA: TGCGCGGGAAGGGAAGTCTCGAACACTGAA. It translates to CAGREVSNTE. The full CDR3 sequence reads CAGREVSNTEAFF.

This clone has at least ten counts. A junction boundary mismatches the germline segment, possibly from a read error. The read halts 3 residues ahead of the CDR3 end, with the missing end drawn from the germline J gene. J is TRBJ2-7 and V is TRBV2; maybe TRBD2 (5 bases). This CDR3 has 13 amino acids. Per germline, CDR1 SNHLY and CDR2 FYNNEI. The DNA read from the CDR3 is TGTGCCAGCAGTCGAGGACTCTCCTCCGAG. This translates into CASSRGLSSE. The CDR3 in its entirety is CASSRGLSSEQYF. The full variable domain, with the rest looked up from reference TRBV2 and TRBJ2-7, is EPEVTQTPSHQVTQMGQEVILRCVPISNHLYFYWYRQILGQKVEFLVSFYNNEISEKSEIFDDQFSVERPDGSNFTLKIRSTKLEDSAMYFCASSRGLSSEQYFGPGTRLTVT.